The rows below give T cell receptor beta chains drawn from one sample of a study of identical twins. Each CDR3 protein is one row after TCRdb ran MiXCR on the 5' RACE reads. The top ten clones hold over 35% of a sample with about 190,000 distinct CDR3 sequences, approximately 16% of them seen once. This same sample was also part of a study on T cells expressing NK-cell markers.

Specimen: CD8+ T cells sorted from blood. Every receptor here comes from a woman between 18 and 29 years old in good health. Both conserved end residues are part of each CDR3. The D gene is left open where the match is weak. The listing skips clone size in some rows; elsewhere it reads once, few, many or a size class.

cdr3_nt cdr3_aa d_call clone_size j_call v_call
TGTGCCAGCAGCGCTAACCCGGGACAGAACACCGGGGAGCTGTTTTTT CASSANPGQNTGELFF - few TRBJ2-2 TRBV9
TGTGCCAGCAGCCAAGGCTCTAGCGGATCCCTCCAGTACTTC CASSQGSSGSLQYF TRBD2 few TRBJ2-5 TRBV3-1
TGCGCCAGCAGCTTGGCCACGGGGGGAACTTACAATGAGCAGTTCTTC CASSLATGGTYNEQFF TRBD2 - TRBJ2-1 TRBV5-1
TGTGCCAGCGCTCCCGGGGCAGGGAAACTCTACGAGCAGTACTTC CASAPGAGKLYEQYF - - TRBJ2-7 TRBV7-9
TGTGCCAGCAGCGACCCCCGGGGGGAGCAGTACTTC CASSDPRGEQYF - - TRBJ2-7 TRBV9
TGTGCCAGCAGTTTAAGGGATACGCAGTATTTT CASSLRDTQYF - many TRBJ2-3 TRBV12-3/TRBV12-4
TGCAGTGCTGAGGGAGAGGATCAGCCCCAGCATTTT CSAEGEDQPQHF - - TRBJ1-5 TRBV20-1
TGTGCCAGCAGCCCACCCCCGCCACCGGACTACGAGCAGTACTTC CASSPPPPPDYEQYF - few TRBJ2-7 TRBV7-9
TGCAGTGCTAGAGGGGACGTGTGGGCCTACGAGCAGTACTTC CSARGDVWAYEQYF - - TRBJ2-7 TRBV20-1
TGTGCCAGCTCACCATCAGGTGAAGCTTTCTTT CASSPSGEAFF - many TRBJ1-1 TRBV18
TGCGCCAGCAGCCACCGCCAGGGCTCCTACGAGCAGTACTTC CASSHRQGSYEQYF - - TRBJ2-7 TRBV4-1
TGTGCCAGCAGCCCCATAGTGGGCCATGAGCAGTTCTTC CASSPIVGHEQFF - - TRBJ2-1 TRBV5-6
TGTGCCAGCAGTCTCGGGGCTTACTTAACAGATACGCAGTATTTT CASSLGAYLTDTQYF - few TRBJ2-3 TRBV5-6
TGTGCCTGGAGTGAAGGGACTAGCGGTGATACGCAGTATTTT CAWSEGTSGDTQYF TRBD2 - TRBJ2-3 TRBV30
TGCGCCAGCAGCTTGCCCCGACAGGGGATGAAAGAGACCCAGTACTTC CASSLPRQGMKETQYF TRBD1 - TRBJ2-5 TRBV5-1
TGTGCCAGCAGCTTCACGAGGGGTTCAGCTAACTATGGCTACACCTTC CASSFTRGSANYGYTF - - TRBJ1-2 TRBV7-2
TGTGCCAGCAGCTTACCCCAGAAGGGGGGCAATGAGCAGTTCTTC CASSLPQKGGNEQFF - few TRBJ2-1 TRBV5-5
TGCAGCGCAAACGCTCGGGCCCAATCTTCCCTTGAGCAGTTCTTC CSANARAQSSLEQFF - many TRBJ2-1 TRBV29-1
TGTGCCAGCAGTAAGTCACAGGGGACGGGAGAGACCCAGTACTTC CASSKSQGTGETQYF TRBD1 few TRBJ2-5 TRBV6-1
TGTGCCAGCAGCCCCTGGGCGGGCTCCTACAATGAGCAGTTCTTC CASSPWAGSYNEQFF - - TRBJ2-1 TRBV7-9
TGTGCCAGCAGCTGGGACAGGTCCTACGAGCAGTACTTC CASSWDRSYEQYF TRBD1 - TRBJ2-7 TRBV7-9
TGCAGTGCAACCCAGGAGACCCAGTACTTC CSATQETQYF - few TRBJ2-5 TRBV20-1
TGTGCCAGCAGCGTGCGGGATTTCCCTGGGGATGAGCAGTTCTTC CASSVRDFPGDEQFF - few TRBJ2-1 TRBV9
TGTGCCAGTAGTATAGTCCTAGCTAAGAATGAGCAGTTCTTC CASSIVLAKNEQFF - - TRBJ2-1 TRBV19
TGTGCCAGCAGCTTAGTATTAGGGGACAGTCTTTATTCCCTTCAGTACTTC CASSLVLGDSLYSLQYF TRBD1 - TRBJ2-4 TRBV11-2
TGCGCCAGCAGGTCGTACCGGGACAGAGCGTTCGATGAGCAGTTCTTC CASRSYRDRAFDEQFF TRBD1 - TRBJ2-1 TRBV5-1
TGTGCCAGTAGCCCGGGACCGAGCCCCTACGAGCAGTACTTC CASSPGPSPYEQYF - - TRBJ2-7 TRBV19
TGTGCCAGCAGTTTATCTCAGCGGACCCGAGTGGGGGAGCAGTACTTC CASSLSQRTRVGEQYF - - TRBJ2-7 TRBV27
TGTGCCAGCAGACCGGGACTAGCGGGAGGGTCTTCCTACAATGAGCAGTTCTTC CASRPGLAGGSSYNEQFF TRBD2 few TRBJ2-1 TRBV12-3/TRBV12-4
TGTGCCAGCAGCCACACCCCTCTCTCAGAAGCTTTCTTT CASSHTPLSEAFF - - TRBJ1-1 TRBV3-1
TGTGCCAGCAGTCCCGGGACAGGGTTTTCGGATACGCAGTATTTT CASSPGTGFSDTQYF TRBD1 - TRBJ2-3 TRBV11-2
TGTGCCTGGAGGGCGATCAGGGACTTTAGATCCCAGTACTTC CAWRAIRDFRSQYF - - TRBJ2-5 TRBV30
TGCAGCGCCCCGGACAGGGGTTTTAATGAGCAGTTCTTC CSAPDRGFNEQFF TRBD1 few TRBJ2-1 TRBV29-1
TGTGCCATCAGTCTGACTCCGGGACAAAGACCCACAGATACGCAGTATTTT CAISLTPGQRPTDTQYF - many TRBJ2-3 TRBV10-3
TGTGCCATCAGTGAGGATTCCTACGAGCAGTACTTC CAISEDSYEQYF - few TRBJ2-7 TRBV10-3
TGCGCCAGCAGCTTCTTTTTAGGATCGAACTACAATGAGCAGTTCTTC CASSFFLGSNYNEQFF - few TRBJ2-1 TRBV5-1
TGTGCCAGCAGTTTTCCCCAGGGTACCTACAATGAGCAGTTCTTC CASSFPQGTYNEQFF - many TRBJ2-1 TRBV12-3/TRBV12-4
TGTGCCACCAGGACCCAATATGAGCAGTTCTTC CATRTQYEQFF - once TRBJ2-1 TRBV15
TGCGCCAGCAGCCAAGATCTAGCTAGCGGGAGCACAGATACGCAGTATTTT CASSQDLASGSTDTQYF TRBD2 - TRBJ2-3 TRBV4-3
TGCAGTGCCCTCGGGGAATCAAATGAAAAACTGTTTTTT CSALGESNEKLFF - few TRBJ1-4 TRBV20-1
TGTGCCAGTACCCTCTATGGGGGTGAGGCAGATACGCAGTATTTT CASTLYGGEADTQYF - - TRBJ2-3 TRBV19
TGTGCCAGCAGATGGACCGGGGGCGAGACCCAGTACTTC CASRWTGGETQYF - once TRBJ2-5 TRBV11-3
TGTGCCAGCAGCGCTCAAGGGGGAGCTTTCTTT CASSAQGGAFF - - TRBJ1-1 TRBV9
TGTGCCAGCAGCGCCGAGGGACTAGCGGTACACAATGAGCAGTTCTTC CASSAEGLAVHNEQFF TRBD2 - TRBJ2-1 TRBV9
TGTGCCCCCAGGGACAGAGACGGAGACTCTGGGGCCAACGTCCTGACTTTC CAPRDRDGDSGANVLTF TRBD1 - TRBJ2-6 TRBV24-1
TGTGCCAGCCCCCGAAAGTTTGGATATGAGCAGTTCTTC CASPRKFGYEQFF - - TRBJ2-1 TRBV2